This TCR beta chain was profiled in a study of vaccination effects on CD4 cells after COVID-19 (dated by TCRdb to about 2022). For the wider study: Two doses of either the BNT162b2 or the mRNA-1273 mRNA SARS-CoV-2 vaccine were administered to participants. In the study, cultures from other donors were sequenced using the Oncomine TCR Beta short-read assay on an Illumina iSeq 100. A total of 10 COVID-19 convalescent patients and 4 SARS-CoV-2-naive healthy vaccine recipients were included in the full study. In both COVID-19 convalescent patients and infection-naive vaccine recipients, the study compared SARS-CoV-2 spike-specific CD4+ TCR repertoires from before mRNA vaccination with those from after it. Overall study results and their limits: Only a small number of convalescent patients were included, and no early post-infection timepoints were available, which limited the study. Marked clonal contraction was observed in both infection-induced and vaccine-induced clones at late post-vaccination timepoints, consistent with waning T cell responses. In healthy vaccine recipients, vaccine-induced clones were almost all SARS-CoV-2 mono-reactive, with only 1 of 255 cross-reactive with common cold coronaviruses.

Libraries were built with the immunoSEQ multiplex PCR assay. TCR beta CDR3 sequencing was performed on DNA from the cultured, isolated CD4+ T cells. Regarding the original processing steps: Non-productive TCR sequences were removed, reads were trimmed to the CDR3 region, and CDR3s of at least 7 amino acids were retained. The MANAFEST web app was used to pick out antigen-specific clonotypes by comparing their expansion in peptide wells with that in reference cultures. For clones to be considered positive, expansion at FDR<0.05 versus reference and all other wells, an odds ratio above 5, and a frequency above 0.1% in two replicate wells were required. A clonotype was called cross-reactive if it was significantly expanded both in SARS-CoV-2 spike wells and in at least one common cold coronavirus spike condition. CDR3 similarity was assessed by Levenshtein distance using the stringdist R package, and unrooted trees were constructed with ape in R 3.6.1. As stored in TCRdb, this immuneACCESS dataset retains in-frame rearrangements with V and J assigned. A fraction of the clones does not appear; measured against another copy, unresolved V genes explain less than half of the discrepancy, and the remainder lacks a known reason. V and J calls plus clone size are reproduced from that table; the DNA served to infer D and trimming. The sample contains around 60,000 clones, 70% to 80% of them found a single time. The top ten hold 2.5% to 3.5% of the sample.

With respect to this clone: It has no known antigen specificity. Per-base quality was not reported, and no clone a single base away is much larger than it.

In the ViraFEST assay, PBMC were stimulated with viral peptide pools, and antigen-specific CD4+ T cell clonotypes were then identified by expansion using TCR sequencing. After approximately 11 days of culture, CD4+ T cells were isolated with the EasySep CD4+ T cell isolation kit. Negative nucleocapsid antibody results before and after vaccination confirmed that the healthy vaccine recipients had no prior SARS-CoV-2 infection. About 2.2 million PBMC per well were cultured in IMDM with about 4.8% human AB serum, about 9.4 IU/ml IL-2 and gentamicin, plus 10 ug/ml peptides. Half of the culture medium was replaced with fresh IL-2-containing medium on days 3 and 7. Unless noted otherwise, every peptide stimulation condition was grown in triplicate wells. Using Ficoll-Paque Plus gradient centrifugation, PBMC were separated from whole blood and then either used fresh or cryopreserved at -140C. Overlapping peptide pools spanned the spike proteins of SARS-CoV-2 and the common cold coronaviruses HCoV-NL63, HCoV-OC43 and HCoV-229E. The QIAamp micro DNA kit was used to extract genomic DNA from the cultured CD4+ T cells.

The sample was CD4+ T cells from PBMCs cultured with HCoV-NL63 spike peptides, taken before COVID-19 vaccination. Taken with the paper, the label for cell subset or site translates to: HCoV-NL63 spike overlapping peptide pool stimulation. This sequence was found in a human donor who received a COVID-19 vaccine.

The nucleotides are TGTGCCAGCAGCTCACTAGCGGGGGGGCGGGGTACGCAGTATTTT. It translates as CASSSLAGGRGTQYF. The receptor chain draws on TRBV28 and TRBJ2-3, with 13 bases aligning to TRBD2. V is cut back by 6 bases and J by 8 bases, with 8 bases in the junction unmatched. The CDR1 and CDR2 encoded by the germline V gene are MDHEN and SYDVKM. From cysteine to phenylalanine, the CDR3 is 15 amino acids long. Kept here is only the CDR3 DNA, which spans 45 bases and is read in frame from base 1.